This TCR beta chain appears in the sequencing data of a study of CD8+ T cells in alopecia areata. Whole-study context: Tofacitinib lasted 6 to 18 months, then 6 months off drug.

Germline-derived CDR1 and CDR2 are SGHVS and FQNEAQ. Deletions cut 4 bases from V and 6 bases from J, with 16 bases between. The CDR3 is 14 amino acids. It was cDNA, reverse transcribed from extracted RNA, that served as the sequencing template. TCRdb keeps only in-frame clones here, not all; method: immunoSEQ multiplex PCR. Altogether 110,000 or so clones are present, less than 75% being singletons, with the ten largest covering more than 25%. Study conclusions and caveats: Greater clonality was observed in lesional scalp samples, especially alopecia totalis/universalis, versus normal scalp. Under tofacitinib, fewer expanded CD8+ clones appeared among the top 100 scalp clones.

The treatment: oral pan-JAK inhibitor, 5-10 mg twice daily. Worth noting for this clone: Its antigen is undetermined.

This sequence originates from a human donor with alopecia areata. The sample was CD8+ T cells sorted from blood, taken at week 4, from a patient treated with tofacitinib. The chain employs TRBV7-8 and TRBJ2-7; D unclear. This chain's CDR3 is CASSYTPEGVEQYF. CDR3 DNA: TGTGCCAGCAGCTACACGCCGGAAGGAGTCGAGCAGTACTTC.